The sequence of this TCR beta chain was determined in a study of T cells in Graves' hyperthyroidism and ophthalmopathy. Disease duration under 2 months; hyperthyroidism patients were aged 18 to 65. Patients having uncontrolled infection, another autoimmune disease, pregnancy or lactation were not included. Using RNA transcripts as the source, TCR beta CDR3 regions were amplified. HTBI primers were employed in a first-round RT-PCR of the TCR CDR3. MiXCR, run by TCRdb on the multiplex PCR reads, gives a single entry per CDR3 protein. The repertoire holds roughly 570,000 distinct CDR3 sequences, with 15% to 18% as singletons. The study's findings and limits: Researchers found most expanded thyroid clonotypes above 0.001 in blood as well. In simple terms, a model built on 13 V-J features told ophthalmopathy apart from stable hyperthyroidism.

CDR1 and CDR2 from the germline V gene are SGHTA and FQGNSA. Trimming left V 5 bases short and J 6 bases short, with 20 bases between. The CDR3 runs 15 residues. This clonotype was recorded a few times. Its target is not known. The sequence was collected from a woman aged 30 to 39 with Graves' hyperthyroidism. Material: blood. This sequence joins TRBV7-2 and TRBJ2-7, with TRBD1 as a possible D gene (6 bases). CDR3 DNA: TGTGCCAGCAGCCCCCCTGGGGGACATCCAGGCGAGCAGTACTTC. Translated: CASSPPGGHPGEQYF. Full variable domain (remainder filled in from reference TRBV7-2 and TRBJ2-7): GAGVSQSPSNKVTEKGKDVELRCDPISGHTALYWYRQSLGQGLEFLIYFQGNSAPDKSGLPSDRFSAERTGGSVSTLTIQRTQQEDSAVYLCASSPPGGHPGEQYFGPGTRLTVT.